This is a list of T cell receptor beta chains from one sample in a study of T-cell reconstitution after alpha-beta-depleted transplantation in children. TCRdb re-called the PCR reads through MiXCR, storing one row per CDR3 protein. Of under 250,000 distinct CDR3 sequences in the sample, approximately 15% are singletons; the top ten hold around 44%. Sequencing used PBMCs, mostly from graft donor cells, obtained 360 days after TCRalphabeta/CD19-depleted stem cell transplant. These receptors were obtained from a male patient between 2 and 9 years old who had a stem cell transplant for acute lymphoblastic leukemia, so the T cells may come from the graft donor. CDR3s include the opening cysteine and the closing phenylalanine or tryptophan. Each record gives: D gene, clone size, J gene, V gene, CDR3 DNA, CDR3 protein. A D gene is named only where the DNA matches it firmly. Not all rows give a size; the values are once, few, many and, for expanded clones, a class.

d_gene: -
abundance: -
j_gene: TRBJ2-5
v_gene: TRBV7-2
CDR3nt: TGTGCCAGCAGCGCCGGCGGTCCAGGCCGCCAAGAGACCCAGTACTTC
CDR3aa: CASSAGGPGRQETQYF

d_gene: TRBD1
abundance: few
j_gene: TRBJ2-2
v_gene: TRBV18
CDR3nt: TGTGCCAGCTCACCCCAACCGGGACAGGGGAGCGGGGAGCTGTTTTTT
CDR3aa: CASSPQPGQGSGELFF

d_gene: -
abundance: few
j_gene: TRBJ2-3
v_gene: TRBV15
CDR3nt: TGTGCCACCAGCAGAGGTTGGAGCAGCGGAAGCACAGATACGCAGTATTTT
CDR3aa: CATSRGWSSGSTDTQYF

d_gene: TRBD1
abundance: few
j_gene: TRBJ2-5
v_gene: TRBV12-3/TRBV12-4
CDR3nt: TGTGCCAGCAGTTTAGCGGGACAGACCTTGCAAGAGACCCAGTACTTC
CDR3aa: CASSLAGQTLQETQYF

d_gene: TRBD1
abundance: many
j_gene: TRBJ2-7
v_gene: TRBV12-3/TRBV12-4
CDR3nt: TGTGCCAGCAGCCGACAGGGCTACGAGCAGTACTTC
CDR3aa: CASSRQGYEQYF

d_gene: -
abundance: few
j_gene: TRBJ2-3
v_gene: TRBV20-1
CDR3nt: TGCAGTGCTAGCCCTTTGAGCCGCGGCACAGATACGCAGTATTTT
CDR3aa: CSASPLSRGTDTQYF

d_gene: -
abundance: few
j_gene: TRBJ2-5
v_gene: TRBV2
CDR3nt: TGTGCCAGCCCAACAGGCACAGCCCAGTACTTC
CDR3aa: CASPTGTAQYF

d_gene: -
abundance: few
j_gene: TRBJ1-6
v_gene: TRBV5-1
CDR3nt: TGCGCCAGCAGGGAACAGGCAGAGGGTTCACCCCTCCACTTT
CDR3aa: CASREQAEGSPLHF

d_gene: -
abundance: few
j_gene: TRBJ2-6
v_gene: TRBV7-2
CDR3nt: TGTGCCAGCAGCTCCCAAAACCGGTGGGGCTTCAACGTCCTGACTTTC
CDR3aa: CASSSQNRWGFNVLTF

d_gene: TRBD1
abundance: once
j_gene: TRBJ2-3
v_gene: TRBV13
CDR3nt: TGTGCCAGCAGCCCAAAAAGGGGGGACAGGGAGTTAGCAGATACGCAGTATTTT
CDR3aa: CASSPKRGDRELADTQYF

d_gene: TRBD2
abundance: many
j_gene: TRBJ2-1
v_gene: TRBV28
CDR3nt: TGTGCCAGCAGTCCCGGGACTAGCCCCTACAATGAGCAGTTCTTC
CDR3aa: CASSPGTSPYNEQFF

d_gene: -
abundance: few
j_gene: TRBJ2-5
v_gene: TRBV5-1
CDR3nt: TGCGCCAGCAGCGGCGGGGTGGAGGAGACCCAGTACTTC
CDR3aa: CASSGGVEETQYF

d_gene: -
abundance: many
j_gene: TRBJ1-6
v_gene: TRBV19
CDR3nt: TGTGCCAGTAGTTTCGGGACCAATAATTCACCCCTCCACTTT
CDR3aa: CASSFGTNNSPLHF

d_gene: TRBD1
abundance: -
j_gene: TRBJ2-7
v_gene: TRBV12-3/TRBV12-4
CDR3nt: TGTGCCAGCAGCCTCGGACAGGGGAGCACCTACGAGCAGTACTTC
CDR3aa: CASSLGQGSTYEQYF

d_gene: -
abundance: -
j_gene: TRBJ2-7
v_gene: TRBV15
CDR3nt: TGTGCCACCAGCAGAGATCAGAGGGGGGGAGGCGAGCAGTACTTC
CDR3aa: CATSRDQRGGGEQYF

d_gene: -
abundance: many
j_gene: TRBJ2-7
v_gene: TRBV27
CDR3nt: TGTGCCAGCGGTACATACTGGGCGGAGGACTACGAGCAGTACTTC
CDR3aa: CASGTYWAEDYEQYF

d_gene: -
abundance: few
j_gene: TRBJ2-1
v_gene: TRBV21-1
CDR3nt: TGTGCCAGCAGCAAAAAGGGAGAACTAGCGGGAGTCCTCCCGCCCTACAATGAGCAGTTCTTC
CDR3aa: CASSKKGELAGVLPPYNEQFF

d_gene: TRBD1
abundance: many
j_gene: TRBJ1-6
v_gene: TRBV5-1
CDR3nt: TGCGCCAGCAGTGGACAGGACGATTCACCCCTCCACTTT
CDR3aa: CASSGQDDSPLHF

d_gene: TRBD2
abundance: few
j_gene: TRBJ2-7
v_gene: TRBV4-3
CDR3nt: TGCGCCAGCAGCCAAATACTCGGGAGGTACGAGCAGTACTTC
CDR3aa: CASSQILGRYEQYF

d_gene: -
abundance: -
j_gene: TRBJ2-5
v_gene: TRBV5-1
CDR3nt: TGCGCCAGCAGGTATCAAGAGACCCAGTACTTC
CDR3aa: CASRYQETQYF

d_gene: TRBD2
abundance: few
j_gene: TRBJ2-3
v_gene: TRBV4-2
CDR3nt: TGTGCCAGCAGCCAAGGGGGAGCGGGAGACACAGATACGCAGTATTTT
CDR3aa: CASSQGGAGDTDTQYF

d_gene: -
abundance: -
j_gene: TRBJ1-2
v_gene: TRBV20-1
CDR3nt: TGCAGTGCTATCCCAGCCTCCCTTAACTATGGCTACACCTTC
CDR3aa: CSAIPASLNYGYTF

d_gene: TRBD2
abundance: once
j_gene: TRBJ2-3
v_gene: TRBV3-1
CDR3nt: TGTGCCATCTGCCTCGGGGTAGCGGGAGGATCCCGCACAGATACGCAGTATTTT
CDR3aa: CAICLGVAGGSRTDTQYF

d_gene: -
abundance: few
j_gene: TRBJ2-3
v_gene: TRBV4-2
CDR3nt: TGTGCCAGCAGCCGAGGGACTCTTACTAGCACAGATACGCAGTATTTT
CDR3aa: CASSRGTLTSTDTQYF

d_gene: -
abundance: -
j_gene: TRBJ1-3
v_gene: TRBV5-1
CDR3nt: TGCGCCAGCAGCTTGGAGAATGGAAACACCATATATTTT
CDR3aa: CASSLENGNTIYF

d_gene: -
abundance: few
j_gene: TRBJ1-5
v_gene: TRBV10-3
CDR3nt: TGTGCCATCAGTGACCCTGCCAGGGACCAGCCCCAGCATTTT
CDR3aa: CAISDPARDQPQHF

d_gene: -
abundance: -
j_gene: TRBJ1-2
v_gene: TRBV4-1
CDR3nt: TGCGCCAGCAGCCAACAGGCTATAGGCTATGGCTACACCTTC
CDR3aa: CASSQQAIGYGYTF

d_gene: -
abundance: few
j_gene: TRBJ2-2
v_gene: TRBV6-2/TRBV6-3
CDR3nt: TGTGCCAGCACCATGAGGGCGAACACCGGGGAGCTGTTTTTT
CDR3aa: CASTMRANTGELFF

d_gene: -
abundance: -
j_gene: TRBJ2-3
v_gene: TRBV29-1
CDR3nt: TGCAGCGTTAGGACAGCGCTCACAGATACGCAGTATTTT
CDR3aa: CSVRTALTDTQYF

d_gene: -
abundance: -
j_gene: TRBJ1-6
v_gene: TRBV5-1
CDR3nt: TGCGCCAGCAGTCGCGTCACAGGAGATAATTCACCCCTCCACTTT
CDR3aa: CASSRVTGDNSPLHF

d_gene: TRBD1
abundance: few
j_gene: TRBJ1-1
v_gene: TRBV12-3/TRBV12-4
CDR3nt: TGTGCCAGCAGTCTGGGACAGGGGGCTTTCACTGAAGCTTTCTTT
CDR3aa: CASSLGQGAFTEAFF

d_gene: -
abundance: once
j_gene: TRBJ2-7
v_gene: TRBV5-1
CDR3nt: TGCGCCAGCAGCTACGTTACAGGGTACGAGCAGTACTTC
CDR3aa: CASSYVTGYEQYF

d_gene: -
abundance: few
j_gene: TRBJ2-1
v_gene: TRBV21-1
CDR3nt: TGTGCCAGCAGCAATTCCGTCCTCAGCTCCTACAATGAGCAGTTCTTC
CDR3aa: CASSNSVLSSYNEQFF

d_gene: -
abundance: -
j_gene: TRBJ1-1
v_gene: TRBV6-2/TRBV6-3
CDR3nt: TGTGCCAGCAGTTACTACGGGGTTACCACTGAAGCTTTCTTT
CDR3aa: CASSYYGVTTEAFF

d_gene: -
abundance: few
j_gene: TRBJ1-1
v_gene: TRBV12-3/TRBV12-4
CDR3nt: TGTGCCAGCAGTTTTAACTGGGTGAACACTGAAGCTTTCTTT
CDR3aa: CASSFNWVNTEAFF

d_gene: TRBD1
abundance: few
j_gene: TRBJ2-7
v_gene: TRBV27
CDR3nt: TGTGCCAGCAGTTCCCCGGGACAGGGCAACTACGAGCAGTACTTC
CDR3aa: CASSSPGQGNYEQYF

d_gene: -
abundance: -
j_gene: TRBJ1-4
v_gene: TRBV5-1
CDR3nt: TGCGCCAGCAGCTTGGCCAGGCAGGGCCCCAATGAAAAACTGTTTTTT
CDR3aa: CASSLARQGPNEKLFF

d_gene: TRBD2
abundance: once
j_gene: TRBJ2-7
v_gene: TRBV7-6
CDR3nt: TGTGCCAGCAGAAAGGGACTAGCGGGGTCCCAAAGCTCCTACGAGCAGTACTTC
CDR3aa: CASRKGLAGSQSSYEQYF

d_gene: TRBD2
abundance: -
j_gene: TRBJ2-1
v_gene: TRBV4-1
CDR3nt: TGCGCCAGCAGCCAAGATCAAGGACTAGCGGCAAGGCAGTTCTTC
CDR3aa: CASSQDQGLAARQFF

d_gene: -
abundance: -
j_gene: TRBJ1-2
v_gene: TRBV12-3/TRBV12-4
CDR3nt: TGTGCCAGCAGTTTAAAGAGGAGCAACTATGGCTACACCTTC
CDR3aa: CASSLKRSNYGYTF

d_gene: -
abundance: -
j_gene: TRBJ2-3
v_gene: TRBV29-1
CDR3nt: TGCAGCGTCACCCGTCCCGATACGCAGTATTTT
CDR3aa: CSVTRPDTQYF

d_gene: -
abundance: -
j_gene: TRBJ2-3
v_gene: TRBV7-9
CDR3nt: TGTGCCAGCAGCTTACGGGACACAGATACGCAGTATTTT
CDR3aa: CASSLRDTDTQYF

d_gene: -
abundance: -
j_gene: TRBJ2-2
v_gene: TRBV27
CDR3nt: TGTGCCAGCAGTTTAGGGTCAGCTTCCACCGGGGAGCTGTTTTTT
CDR3aa: CASSLGSASTGELFF

d_gene: -
abundance: few
j_gene: TRBJ2-7
v_gene: TRBV24-1
CDR3nt: TGTGCCACCAGTGATTTGTATGGGTCCGAGCAGTACTTC
CDR3aa: CATSDLYGSEQYF

d_gene: -
abundance: -
j_gene: TRBJ2-1
v_gene: TRBV29-1
CDR3nt: TGCAGCCTTACCCGGACTACTAATTACAATGAGCAGTTCTTC
CDR3aa: CSLTRTTNYNEQFF

d_gene: TRBD1
abundance: -
j_gene: TRBJ1-1
v_gene: TRBV12-3/TRBV12-4
CDR3nt: TGTGCCAGCAGTAGCCGGACAGGGGGCGTCACTGAAGCTTTCTTT
CDR3aa: CASSSRTGGVTEAFF

d_gene: -
abundance: few
j_gene: TRBJ1-4
v_gene: TRBV5-5
CDR3nt: TGTGCCAGCAGCCTGCGGGGAGGCGCAACTAATGAAAAACTGTTTTTT
CDR3aa: CASSLRGGATNEKLFF

d_gene: -
abundance: many
j_gene: TRBJ2-2
v_gene: TRBV29-1
CDR3nt: TGCAGCGTTGGGGATACCGGGGAGCTGTTTTTT
CDR3aa: CSVGDTGELFF

d_gene: -
abundance: many
j_gene: TRBJ1-4
v_gene: TRBV20-1
CDR3nt: TGCAGTGCTAAGGGGGGGCGTGAAAAACTGTTTTTT
CDR3aa: CSAKGGREKLFF

d_gene: -
abundance: -
j_gene: TRBJ2-1
v_gene: TRBV11-1
CDR3nt: TGTGCCAGCAGCTTAGGTGGGGGGGCCAGCTGGGATGAGCAGTTCTTC
CDR3aa: CASSLGGGASWDEQFF

d_gene: TRBD2
abundance: -
j_gene: TRBJ2-1
v_gene: TRBV18
CDR3nt: TGTGCCAGCTCACCAGGACTAGCGGAATACAATGAGCAGTTCTTC
CDR3aa: CASSPGLAEYNEQFF

d_gene: -
abundance: -
j_gene: TRBJ2-7
v_gene: TRBV7-9
CDR3nt: TGTGCCAGCAGCCCCTCCCAGATACCCTCCTACGAGCAGTACTTC
CDR3aa: CASSPSQIPSYEQYF

d_gene: -
abundance: -
j_gene: TRBJ1-5
v_gene: TRBV2
CDR3nt: TGTGCCAGCAGTGAAGCAGGATTTAATCAGCCCCAGCATTTT
CDR3aa: CASSEAGFNQPQHF

d_gene: -
abundance: -
j_gene: TRBJ2-5
v_gene: TRBV28
CDR3nt: TGTGCCAGCAGTTCGGACAGAGGTTTGTGGGAGACCCAGTACTTC
CDR3aa: CASSSDRGLWETQYF

d_gene: -
abundance: -
j_gene: TRBJ1-2
v_gene: TRBV28
CDR3nt: TGTGCCAGCGGCCCGGGACACCTCTATTGCTACACCTTC
CDR3aa: CASGPGHLYCYTF

d_gene: -
abundance: -
j_gene: TRBJ2-7
v_gene: TRBV7-2
CDR3nt: TGTGCCAGCAGCCCCAGAATGAATGCCGAGCAGTACTTC
CDR3aa: CASSPRMNAEQYF

d_gene: -
abundance: few
j_gene: TRBJ2-1
v_gene: TRBV4-3
CDR3nt: TGCGCCAGCAGCCAAGGAAGGAATGATGAGCAGTTCTTC
CDR3aa: CASSQGRNDEQFF